This TCR beta chain emerged from a study of metastatic and nonmetastatic thyroid tumors. Study summary: Thyroid patients, malignant and benign, had repertoires compared across blood and tumor or nodule tissue. Overall study results and limits: According to reports, the diversity of TCR beta was significantly higher in malignant thyroid tumors than in benign nodules, and this held in both blood and tumor samples.

Authors' methods: Using the CDR3 differences seen across clinicopathological groups, the authors built a distant-metastasis classifier for papillary thyroid cancer, which was meant to discriminate distant-metastatic patients. From the PCR reads, TCRdb re-called clones with MiXCR. The V and J calls reflect TCRdb's pipeline rather than the authors' work. The top ten hold roughly 20% of the sample, which has about 21,000 clones, 15% to 20% seen once. This clone occurred many times. Its matching antigen is unknown. Ahead of thyroid surgery, no patient had received treatment of any kind. This clonotype was sampled from a male donor with papillary thyroid cancer or a benign thyroid nodule (not recorded which). Some clones in this sample may be carry-over from other donors' samples. The sequencing input was blood.

CDR3 DNA sequence: TGTGCCAGCAGCTTGTTCCAGGCGACTGAAGCTTTCTTT. This sequence encodes CASSLFQATEAFF. The chain joins TRBV5-5 to TRBJ1-1; D ambiguous. The germline CDR1 and CDR2 sequences are SGHKS and YYEKEE (reference sequence). V was cut by 1 base and J by 5 bases, with 9 bases left in between. The CDR3 consists of 13 residues.